Shown below are 24 T cell receptor beta chains from a single sample sequenced in a study of blood T cell repertoires in COVID-19. The data were produced by immunoSEQ multiplex PCR, yet TCRdb's version contains in-frame clones alone and is incomplete. The sample records about 200,000 clones, almost 85% being singletons. Sequenced material: peripheral blood. The receptors were sampled from a woman aged 65 to 85 with COVID-19, enrolled during active disease.

This clone has more than one count but fewer than ten. The genes are TRBV19 and TRBJ2-7, with unresolved D. This CDR3 has 14 amino acids. Germline assignment: CDR1 LNHDA and CDR2 SQIVND (reference sequence). V was trimmed by 1 base and J by 0 bases, leaving 7 bases between them. The CDR3 sequence is CASSIGGSSYEQYF. CDR3 sequence (DNA): TGTGCCAGTAGTATAGGTGGCAGCTCCTACGAGCAGTACTTC.

This sequence joins TRBV2 and TRBJ1-5, with 7 bases aligning to TRBD1. J was trimmed by 3 bases and V by 7 bases; bases with no gene match: 3. In germline, CDR1 is SNHLY, CDR2 FYNNEI. The CDR3 loop spans 13 amino acids. The CDR3 spells CASTTGYNQPQHF. The DNA of the CDR3 is TGTGCCAGCACGACAGGGTACAATCAGCCCCAGCATTTT. Based on the CDR3 plus reference TRBV2 and TRBJ1-5, the full variable domain is EPEVTQTPSHQVTQMGQEVILRCVPISNHLYFYWYRQILGQKVEFLVSFYNNEISEKSEIFDDQFSVERPDGSNFTLKIRSTKLEDSAMYFCASTTGYNQPQHFGDGTRLSIL.

The genes are TRBV7-3 and TRBJ1-1, with a possible D match to TRBD1 (6 bases). Germline V gene data show CDR1 as SGHTA and CDR2 as FQGTGA. Trimming stripped 2 bases from V and 1 base from J, with 8 bases between. The CDR3 is 14 residues long. The CDR3 DNA reads as TGTGCCAGCAGCTTAGGGGGCCAGAACACTGAAGCTTTCTTT. Amino acids: CASSLGGQNTEAFF. Drawing the rest from reference TRBV7-3 and TRBJ1-1, the complete variable domain is GAGVSQTPSNKVTEKGKYVELRCDPISGHTALYWYRQSLGQGPEFLIYFQGTGAADDSGLPNDRFFAVRPEGSVSTLKIQRTERGDSAVYLCASSLGGQNTEAFFGQGTRLTVV.

The genes are TRBV3-1 (or the pseudogene TRBV3-2) and TRBJ2-5; D might be TRBD1 (6 bases). CDR1 is LGHDT, CDR2 YNNKEL, per germline (reference sequence). V was clipped by 1 base and J by 5 bases, with 23 bases between them. The length of the CDR3 is 18 residues. CDR3 loop: CASSQVRWGRFDLETQYF. The DNA for the CDR3 is TGTGCCAGCAGCCAAGTAAGGTGGGGGCGATTTGACTTGGAGACCCAGTACTTC.

This chain uses TRBV6-5 with TRBJ1-6, with unresolved D. The germline CDR1 and CDR2 sequences are MNHEY and SVGAGI. V lost 5 bases and J 9 bases, leaving 8 bases between the germline ends. The CDR3 has 12 amino acids. The CDR3: CASSNPGSPLHF. The CDR3 DNA reads TGTGCCAGCAGTAACCCCGGTTCACCCCTCCACTTT.

J is TRBJ2-5 and V is TRBV3-1 (or the pseudogene TRBV3-2); 7 bases are a match to TRBD2. V trimming: 1 base; J trimming: 3 bases; junction bases outside the gene matches: 5. The germline V gene encodes CDR1 LGHDT and CDR2 YNNKEL (reference sequence). The CDR3 contains 15 residues. The CDR3, as DNA: TGTGCCAGCAGCCAAGCGGGGGGACGAGAAGAGACCCAGTACTTC. Translation gives CASSQAGGREETQYF.

With regard to this clone: Sequence at one end of the junction differs from germline and may be a read error. The gene calls are TRBV7-7 and TRBJ2-3; 11 positions agree with TRBD1. This CDR3 comprises 15 residues. In germline, CDR1 is SSHAT, CDR2 FNYEAQ (reference sequence). CDR3 sequence (DNA): TGTGCTAGCAGCATGGGACAGGGGGGCGCAGATACGCAGTATTTT. Encoded protein: CASSMGQGGADTQYF.

The rearrangement links TRBV5-8 to TRBJ2-7; 8 positions agree with TRBD1. The V segment lost 4 bases and the J segment 1 base; nucleotides outside the gene matches: 7. CDR1 is SGHTS and CDR2 is YDEGEE in the germline V gene. The CDR3 is 15 residues long. The CDR3 DNA reads TGTGCCAGCAGCATCGGGACAGGCCTTTCCTACGAGCAGTACTTC. Translation gives CASSIGTGLSYEQYF.

The V and J genes are TRBV12-5 and TRBJ2-7; no clear D. The CDR3 sequence is 13 residues long. The V end was cut by 3 bases, the J end by 6 bases, with 12 bases between. The germline V gene has CDR1 LGHNT and CDR2 FRNRAP. The CDR3 nucleotides are TGTGCTAGTGGTTTACCTACAGAAAGCGAGCAGTACTTC. It encodes CASGLPTESEQYF.

This clone came up once. The chain is built from TRBV11-2 and TRBJ2-7, with D perhaps matching TRBD1 (5 bases). Germline V gene lookup returns CDR1 SGHAT and CDR2 FQNNGV. The CDR3 contains 14 residues. Deletions cut 3 bases from V and 0 bases from J, with 9 bases between. CDR3 loop: CASSFGADSYEQYF. Here the CDR3 DNA reads TGTGCCAGCAGCTTTGGGGCGGACTCCTACGAGCAGTACTTC.

This chain uses TRBV6-5 with TRBJ2-5, with TRBD1 identical over 8 bases. V lost 7 bases to trimming and J lost 2 bases; unmatched junction nucleotides: 6. The germline V gene encodes CDR1 MNHEY and CDR2 SVGAGI. CDR3 length: 14 amino acids. The CDR3 sequence: CASTGQGGQETQYF. CDR3 DNA: TGTGCCAGCACCGGACAGGGTGGACAAGAGACCCAGTACTTC.

The V call is TRBV3-1 (or the pseudogene TRBV3-2), the J call TRBJ2-7; the D gene is possibly TRBD1 (5 bases). V was trimmed by 4 bases and J by 2 bases, leaving 18 bases between them. This CDR3 spans 16 amino acids. Germline CDR1 is LGHDT and CDR2 is YNNKEL (reference sequence). CDR3 bases: TGTGCCAGCAGCCCACACTCTAGGGGCGGACCCTACGAGCAGTACTTC. Translated, it gives CASSPHSRGGPYEQYF.

This chain uses TRBV19 with TRBJ1-5, with D tentatively TRBD1 (5 bases). V lost 0 bases to trimming and J lost 2 bases, with 8 bases between them. In germline, CDR1 is LNHDA, CDR2 SQIVND (reference sequence). The CDR3 totals 15 residues. The CDR3 loop reads CASSIEPGGNQPQHF. CDR3 sequence (DNA): TGTGCCAGTAGTATAGAGCCGGGGGGCAATCAGCCCCAGCATTTT.

The CDR3 here is CASSLAGQSNSPLHF. The CDR3 nucleotides read TGTGCCAGCAGCTTAGCGGGACAGAGTAATTCACCCCTCCACTTT. The chain combines TRBV11-2 with TRBJ1-6; TRBD1 matches at 7 bases. The V segment lost 1 base and the J segment 6 bases; nucleotides outside the gene matches: 3. The germline CDR1 and CDR2 sequences are SGHAT and FQNNGV. The CDR3 sequence is 15 residues long. The entire variable domain, with the rest obtained from reference TRBV11-2 and TRBJ1-6, is as follows: EAGVAQSPRYKIIEKRQSVAFWCNPISGHATLYWYQQILGQGPKLLIQFQNNGVVDDSQLPKDRFSAERLKGVDSTLKIQPAKLEDSAVYLCASSLAGQSNSPLHFGNGTRLTVT.

The J gene is TRBJ2-2, the V gene TRBV11-3; 14 bases are shared with TRBD2. J lost 4 bases, V lost 4 bases, and 14 bases had no gene match. Per germline, CDR1 SGHNT and CDR2 YENEEA. The CDR3 runs 20 residues. CDR3 region: CASSYRYWTSGGRRTGELFF. Here the CDR3 DNA reads TGTGCCAGCAGCTACCGATACTGGACTAGCGGGGGGAGGCGCACCGGGGAGCTGTTTTTT.

A single count supports this clone. This rearrangement joins TRBV7-2 to TRBJ1-2; no definite D call. Trimming pared 0 bases from V and 4 bases from J, leaving 15 bases between. The CDR3 totals 16 residues. From germline, CDR1 is SGHTA and CDR2 FQGNSA. The CDR3 here is CASSLARVENGYGYTF. For the CDR3, the DNA is TGTGCCAGCAGCTTAGCGCGGGTCGAGAATGGCTATGGCTACACCTTC.

This sequence joins TRBV4-3 and TRBJ2-5, with TRBD2 matching 7 bases. The CDR3 has 17 residues. V shed 1 base, J shed 1 base, and the junction held 9 bases outside the gene matches. Germline V gene sequence: CDR1 LGHNA, CDR2 YSLEER. CDR3 sequence (DNA): TGCGCCAGCAGCCAAGCTGTAGGGAGGGAGGCCCAAGAGACCCAGTACTTC. Amino acids: CASSQAVGREAQETQYF.

This clone was seen just once. The chain is built from TRBV19 and TRBJ2-1; D perhaps matches TRBD1 (6 bases). CDR1 LNHDA and CDR2 SQIVND come from the germline V gene (reference sequence). This CDR3 region has 15 residues. Trimming took off 3 bases at V and 6 bases at J, with 15 bases between the two ends. This CDR3 reads CASSMEAGAVNEQFF. The DNA of the CDR3 is TGTGCCAGTAGTATGGAGGCAGGGGCCGTCAATGAGCAGTTCTTC.

The rearrangement uses TRBV11-3 and TRBJ1-1, with D hard to call. The CDR3 spans 15 residues. CDR1 is SGHNT, CDR2 YENEEA, per germline. Trimming cost V 1 base and J 4 bases, with 13 bases left between them. CDR3 region: CASSLGRAEGTEAFF. The CDR3 coding sequence is TGTGCCAGCAGCTTAGGCCGCGCGGAAGGCACTGAAGCTTTCTTT.

There are a few counts of this clone. The chain uses TRBV6-2 or TRBV6-3 and TRBJ1-3; D unclear. The CDR3 contains 17 residues. Per the germline V gene, CDR1 is MNHEY and CDR2 is SVGEGT. Trimming stripped 4 bases from V and 1 base from J, with 17 bases between. The CDR3 reads CASSFRRIVLSGNTIYF. The CDR3, as DNA: TGTGCCAGCAGTTTCCGCAGGATAGTGCTTTCTGGAAACACCATATATTTT.

The V call is TRBV5-4, the J call TRBJ2-7; 7 positions match TRBD1. Unmatched junction bases numbered 10, after V lost 3 bases and J lost 4 bases. Germline lookup yields CDR1 SGHNT and CDR2 YYREEE (reference sequence). This CDR3 is 15 amino acids long. The CDR3 nucleotides read TGTGCCAGCAGCTCTACCCAGGGGGTCAGATACGAGCAGTACTTC. It yields the protein CASSSTQGVRYEQYF.

V and J are TRBV4-2 and TRBJ2-1; D not resolved. Trimming removed 4 bases at V and 6 bases at J, with 7 bases between. This CDR3 spans 12 amino acids. CDR1 and CDR2 (germline): LGHNA, YNFKEQ. The CDR3 reads CASSRASNEQFF. CDR3 sequence (DNA): TGTGCCAGCAGCCGCGCGTCCAATGAGCAGTTCTTC.

The gene calls are TRBV27 and TRBJ2-7; 10 positions match TRBD2. Germline CDR1 reads MNHEY; CDR2 reads SMNVEV (reference sequence). V lost 6 bases to trimming and J lost 5 bases; unmatched junction nucleotides: 13. This CDR3 is built from 16 residues. CDR3: CASSPQLAGAVHEQYF. The CDR3 DNA sequence: TGTGCCAGCAGCCCCCAGCTAGCGGGAGCTGTCCACGAGCAGTACTTC.

The rearrangement uses TRBV30 and TRBJ1-2; possibly TRBD1 for D (5 bases). Trimming pared 0 bases from V and 2 bases from J, leaving 16 bases between. Germline CDR1 and CDR2: GTSNPN and SVGIG (reference sequence). CDR3 length: 16 residues. The CDR3 spells CAWSVRLDRSNYGYTF. CDR3 sequence (DNA): TGTGCCTGGAGTGTACGTCTCGACAGATCCAACTATGGCTACACCTTC.